This is a list of T cell receptor beta chains from one sample in a study of T cells in Graves' hyperthyroidism and ophthalmopathy. MiXCR, applied by TCRdb to the multiplex PCR reads, yields one record per CDR3 protein. This repertoire shows about 620,000 distinct CDR3 sequences, roughly 16% found once; its top ten account for 3.5% to 4%. The specimen was blood. The receptors stem from a woman between 25 and 40 years old with Graves' hyperthyroidism. Each CDR3 is given without its conserved first and last residue.

TRBV6-1 ASSIREETQY
TRBV9 ASSGTHERYEQY
TRBV6-1 ASRPGTFAIEAF
TRBV4-3 ASSQIPDTAYEQY
TRBV20-1 SARDLSGIQPQH
TRBV5-8 ASSSGGSPHNEQF
TRBV28 ASSLGGTGSGEQY
TRBV15 ATSSALTGVARGYT
TRBV2 ARQDNDLANYGYT
TRBV28 ASSLRGGRTYEQY
TRBV20-1 SARGLGRGDTQY
TRBV9 ASSGDPHRTVNEQF
TRBV20-1 SARRRGYGPAKNIQY
TRBV27 ASSLSGLEQF
TRBV28 ASSSGPRGLYEQY
TRBV6-1 ASSDGRDAGNEKLF
TRBV7-6 ASSLLGGGYEQY
TRBV5-1 ASSLAQGRNEQY
TRBV7-2 ASSYELALAKNIQY
TRBV25-1 ASSESVSPGELF
TRBV7-2 ASSSGLGNEQY
TRBV20-1 SAQDRFGNTIY
TRBV14 ASSHSPGLYEQY
TRBV5-1 ASSGTGTSGISSTDTQY
TRBV6-2/TRBV6-3 ASSTPGVAKNIQY
TRBV2 ASSEIRDRGGGQY
TRBV27 ASSGGRGGPYYEQY
TRBV20-1 SARDGGDNQPQH
TRBV27 PSSQGLAGGLNYNEQF
TRBV7-9 ASSPPRTGSYEQY
TRBV27 ASSPSRDFYEQY
TRBV11-3 ASSPRGASFTYEQY
TRBV2 ASSEMGQMNTEAF
TRBV7-2 ASSSRTSGNTDTQY
TRBV29-1 SVALLAGASDTQY
TRBV20-1 SARDGRRGYNEQF
TRBV28 ASSAREVWGDGAKNIQY
TRBV6-1 ASSLTPAALWSYT
TRBV10-3 AISVGKAEQY
TRBV20-1 SARTGFEQY
TRBV7-3 ASSLKAGTGLVEQF
TRBV7-9 ASSLGGTGGAWETQY
TRBV3-1 ASSHTGQGVWEQY
TRBV2 ASKRGFIKGDGYT
TRBV20-1 SARAGTAGNTIY
TRBV30 AWSGGYDNEQF
TRBV12-5 ASGFEGARSDTQY
TRBV7-3 ASSLAITYNEQF
TRBV4-1 ASSQDSRESYYEQY